This TCR beta chain was captured by sequencing in a study of T-cell memory formation after mild COVID-19. Study-level points and caveats: Largely, contracting CD4+ clones fell within CM and EM, and contracting CD8+ clones within EMRA. What remained unconfirmed was the SARS-CoV-2 specificity of second-wave clones peaking on day 37. Pre-infection memory showed some responding clones, and this suggested that cross-reactive memory joined.

Germline V gene data show CDR1 as SGHNT and CDR2 as YENEEA. V was shortened by 6 bases and J by 7 bases, with 16 bases between the two germline ends. This CDR3 has 14 amino acids. It was 5'RACE with constant-segment primers that produced the TCR alpha and TCR beta cDNA libraries, which carried sample barcodes and UMIs. TCRdb independently ran MiXCR on the 5' RACE reads; one entry per CDR3 protein. Of roughly 600,000 distinct CDR3 sequences listed, roughly 18% are singletons. This clonotype has only a few counts. Its antigen is still unknown. The sequenced sample consisted of PBMCs or a T cell subset sorted from them (not recorded which). V usage is TRBV11-3 and J usage is TRBJ2-1; D remains ambiguous. This receptor was obtained from an adult woman who had mild COVID-19 (a few samples of this study predate the infection). Cell type and time point are not known. The CDR3 region has the DNA TGTGCCAGCAGTTCGGACGGAGCCAGGAATGAGCAGTTCTTC. Amino acids: CASSSDGARNEQFF.